One sample yielded the 20 T cell receptor beta chains listed below, sequenced in a study of blood T cell repertoires in COVID-19. TCRdb keeps only in-frame clones here, not all; method: immunoSEQ multiplex PCR. The table has over 150,000 clones, under 85% seen once. The material sequenced was peripheral blood. These receptors all come from an elderly woman with acute or convalescent COVID-19.

J is TRBJ2-7 and V is TRBV7-2, with TRBD1 as a possible D gene (7 bases). Germline CDR1 and CDR2: SGHTA and FQGNSA. With 7 bases removed from V and 7 bases from J, the gap between germline ends came to 20 bases. The CDR3 spans 14 residues. CDR3 loop: CASTPARGAFEQYF. DNA of the CDR3: TGTGCCAGCACCCCAGCCAGGGGGGCCTTTGAGCAGTACTTC. The full variable domain, rest sourced from reference TRBV7-2 and TRBJ2-7, is GAGVSQSPSNKVTEKGKDVELRCDPISGHTALYWYRQSLGQGLEFLIYFQGNSAPDKSGLPSDRFSAERTGGSVSTLTIQRTQQEDSAVYLCASTPARGAFEQYFGPGTRLTVT.

V is TRBV5-1 and J is TRBJ1-3; D gene unclear. The germline gives CDR1 SGHRS, CDR2 YFSETQ. The V gene lost 2 bases and the J gene lost 7 bases, with 10 bases spanning the gap. The CDR3 is made up of 13 amino acids. CDR3 coding DNA: TGCGCCAGCAGCTTATACAGCGGCAACACCATATATTTT. Amino acid sequence: CASSLYSGNTIYF.

This chain connects TRBV3-1 (or the pseudogene TRBV3-2) to TRBJ2-1; 7 nucleotides match TRBD1. V shed 4 bases and J 1 base; nucleotides not matched to a gene: 7. In germline, CDR1 is LGHDT, CDR2 YNNKEL (reference sequence). There are 16 residues in the CDR3. CDR3: CASSRVTGASYNEQFF. CDR3 nucleotides: TGTGCCAGCAGCCGAGTTACAGGGGCTTCCTACAATGAGCAGTTCTTC.

Concerning this clone: Given a much more abundant clone one base away, this may be a read error. Other nucleotide sequences from this sample produce the same CDR3. The gene calls are TRBV19 and TRBJ2-3; 14 bases are a match to TRBD2. Unmatched junction bases numbered 9, after V lost 7 bases and J lost 3 bases. The CDR3 has 17 amino acids. Germline V gene data show CDR1 as LNHDA and CDR2 as SQIVND (reference sequence). The CDR3 DNA reads TGTGCCAGTACCAGACTAGCGGGAGGGTTGGGGACAGATACGCAGTATTTT. This codes for CASTRLAGGLGTDTQYF.

This clone occurred once. The V gene is TRBV7-9, the J gene TRBJ1-1; a possible D gene is TRBD1 (6 bases). The V end was cut by 3 bases, the J end by 6 bases, with 11 bases between. The CDR3 covers 13 residues. Per the germline V gene, CDR1 is SEHNR and CDR2 is FQNEAQ (reference sequence). The CDR3 nucleotides are TGTGCCAGCAGCTTTGAGGGACACCCTGAAGCTTTCTTT. Translating it yields CASSFEGHPEAFF.

The chain recombines TRBV5-1 with TRBJ2-5; the D is unclear. The CDR3 sequence is 13 residues long. With 4 bases removed from V and 1 base from J, the gap between germline ends came to 8 bases. The germline CDR1 and CDR2 sequences are SGHRS and YFSETQ. Here the CDR3 DNA reads TGCGCCAGCAGCGACTTGACCCAAGAGACCCAGTACTTC. This sequence encodes CASSDLTQETQYF. The full variable domain, rest sourced from reference TRBV5-1 and TRBJ2-5, is KAGVTQTPRYLIKTRGQQVTLSCSPISGHRSVSWYQQTPGQGLQFLFEYFSETQRNKGNFPGRFSGRQFSNSRSEMNVSTLELGDSALYLCASSDLTQETQYFGPGTRLLVL.

This clone came up a few times. This chain uses TRBV5-1 with TRBJ2-1; 16 positions agree with TRBD2. The V gene end was trimmed by 0 bases and the J gene end by 0 bases; junction bases not matched to a gene: 3. The CDR3 extends over 19 amino acids. Germline V lookup: CDR1 SGHRS, CDR2 YFSETQ. The CDR3 nucleotides read TGCGCCAGCAGCTTGGGGGGACTAGCGGGAGGGCCCTCCTACAATGAGCAGTTCTTC. Amino acids: CASSLGGLAGGPSYNEQFF.

The chain recombines TRBV6-2 or TRBV6-3 with TRBJ2-7; 9 bases match TRBD1. Germline CDR1 reads MNHEY; CDR2 reads SVGEGT. This CDR3 is built from 15 residues. The J segment lost 2 bases and the V segment lost 5 bases, leaving 7 bases of the junction unmatched. For the CDR3, the DNA is TGTGCCAGCAGTAAAACAGGGGGCCAGGCCTACGAGCAGTACTTC. It translates to CASSKTGGQAYEQYF.

This chain joins TRBV3-1 (or the pseudogene TRBV3-2) and TRBJ1-2; D may be TRBD1 (5 bases). CDR3 length: 13 amino acids. Germline V gene lookup returns CDR1 LGHDT and CDR2 YNNKEL (reference sequence). V was shortened by 4 bases and J by 1 base, with 7 bases between the two germline ends. In DNA, the CDR3 is TGTGCCAGCAGCCGGACACATAACTATGGCTACACCTTC. Translation: CASSRTHNYGYTF.

The genes are TRBV12-3 or TRBV12-4 and TRBJ2-7; D not resolved. The V end was cut by 5 bases, the J end by 3 bases, with 8 bases between. The CDR3 runs 12 residues. The CDR3 sequence: CASSAQDYEQYF. Written as DNA, the CDR3 is TGTGCCAGCAGTGCTCAGGACTACGAGCAGTACTTC.

This clone came up once. V gene TRBV12-3 or TRBV12-4 combines with J gene TRBJ1-2; possible D gene TRBD1, 5 bases. The V and J ends lost 5 bases and 10 bases respectively, with 14 bases between them. The CDR3 loop spans 12 amino acids. CDR3 residues: CASSQGVVDYTF. The DNA of the CDR3 is TGTGCCAGCAGTCAAGGGGTTGTGGACTACACCTTC.

The V and J genes are TRBV3-1 (or the pseudogene TRBV3-2) and TRBJ2-2; D gene unclear. V lost 4 bases and J 5 bases, leaving 8 bases between the germline ends. This CDR3 has 13 amino acids. Germline-derived CDR1 and CDR2 are LGHDT and YNNKEL (reference sequence). CDR3: CASSPTATGELFF. The DNA for the CDR3 is TGTGCCAGCAGCCCCACAGCAACCGGGGAGCTGTTTTTT.

The CDR3 loop is CASSLSRDSSYEQYF. For the CDR3, the DNA is TGTGCCAGCAGCTTAAGCAGGGATAGCTCCTACGAGCAGTACTTC. The J gene is TRBJ2-7, the V gene TRBV7-3; tentatively, D is TRBD1 (5 bases). The germline V and J ends were trimmed by 1 base and 0 bases, with 10 bases remaining between them. The CDR3 contains 15 residues. Germline lookup yields CDR1 SGHTA and CDR2 FQGTGA.

With respect to this clone: Additional DNA sequences in this sample encode the identical CDR3. The chain couples TRBV5-1 to TRBJ1-2; 11 nucleotides agree with TRBD1. After removal of 4 bases from V and 7 bases from J, the junction contained 6 bases not matched to a gene. Germline loops: CDR1 SGHRS, CDR2 YFSETQ. This CDR3 spans 14 amino acids. CDR3 region: CASSPGQGAGGYTF. CDR3 nucleotides: TGCGCCAGCAGCCCAGGACAGGGGGCAGGTGGCTACACCTTC.

The chain links TRBV19 to TRBJ1-6; 10 bases are a match to TRBD1. Germline CDR1 and CDR2: LNHDA and SQIVND (reference sequence). Trimming took 6 bases from V and 10 from J; bases not matched to a gene: 6. This CDR3 spans 14 amino acids. The CDR3 coding sequence is TGTGCCAGTAGCAAGGGACAGGGGAGCTCACCCCTCCACTTT. It translates to CASSKGQGSSPLHF.

V and J are TRBV5-1 and TRBJ2-1; D gene ambiguous. This CDR3 has 15 residues. Trimming stripped 4 bases from V and 7 bases from J, with 18 bases between. In germline, CDR1 is SGHRS, CDR2 YFSETQ. Here the CDR3 DNA reads TGCGCCAGCAGCCGTACCGTATTTGATGCGAATGAGCAGTTCTTC. Its protein is CASSRTVFDANEQFF. Filled out from reference TRBV5-1 and TRBJ2-1, the complete variable domain reads KAGVTQTPRYLIKTRGQQVTLSCSPISGHRSVSWYQQTPGQGLQFLFEYFSETQRNKGNFPGRFSGRQFSNSRSEMNVSTLELGDSALYLCASSRTVFDANEQFFGPGTRLTVL.

In this sample, this clone turned up once. The chain has TRBV12-3 or TRBV12-4 and TRBJ2-7, with D perhaps TRBD1 (5 bases). The CDR3 runs to 13 residues. V was shortened by 6 bases and J by 6 bases, with 15 bases between the two germline ends. Here the CDR3 reads CASRHGARSEQYF. The CDR3 coding sequence is TGTGCCAGCAGGCATGGGGCTCGGTCCGAGCAGTACTTC.

The chain combines TRBV10-3 with TRBJ1-2; TRBD1 might be the D (6 bases). Germline V CDR1 and CDR2: ENHRY, SYGVKD. The CDR3 sequence is 12 residues long. Trimming removed 5 bases at V and 8 bases at J, with 12 bases between. This CDR3 is CAISPQGDGYTF. The CDR3 bases are TGTGCCATCAGTCCACAGGGAGACGGCTACACCTTC.

The chain recombines TRBV7-2 with TRBJ2-7; D remains unclear. The CDR3 extends over 11 amino acids. Trimming took 6 bases from V and 10 from J, leaving 13 bases between them. Germline CDR1 is SGHTA and CDR2 is FQGNSA. CDR3 coding DNA: TGTGCCAGCAGACTCGACTTGCTTCAGTACTTC. The encoded protein is CASRLDLLQYF.

This chain's CDR3 is CASSPDRDTQYF. The CDR3 DNA reads as TGTGCCAGCAGCCCCGACAGGGATACGCAGTATTTT. The chain joins TRBV11-3 to TRBJ2-3, with D maybe TRBD1 (6 bases). V shed 5 bases and J shed 6 bases, with 9 bases lying between them. Germline V gives CDR1 SGHNT, CDR2 YENEEA. The length of the CDR3 is 12 residues.